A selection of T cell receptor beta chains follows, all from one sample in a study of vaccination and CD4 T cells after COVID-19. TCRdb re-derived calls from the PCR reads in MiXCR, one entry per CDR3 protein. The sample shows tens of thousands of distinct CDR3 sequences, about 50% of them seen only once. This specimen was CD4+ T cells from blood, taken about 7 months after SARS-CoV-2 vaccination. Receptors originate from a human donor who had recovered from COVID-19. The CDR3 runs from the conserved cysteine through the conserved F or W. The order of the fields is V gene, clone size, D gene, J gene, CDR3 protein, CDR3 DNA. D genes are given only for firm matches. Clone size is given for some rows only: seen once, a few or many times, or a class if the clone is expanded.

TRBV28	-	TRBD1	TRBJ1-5	CASRYPGQGNQPQHF	TGTGCCAGCAGATACCCGGGACAGGGTAATCAGCCCCAGCATTTT
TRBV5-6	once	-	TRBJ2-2	CASSFYRGLTNTGELFF	TGTGCCAGCAGCTTCTACAGAGGACTTACGAACACCGGGGAGCTGTTTTTT
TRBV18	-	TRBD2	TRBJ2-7	CASSPVGGLAGVEQYF	TGTGCCAGCTCACCAGTGGGGGGACTAGCGGGAGTAGAGCAGTACTTC
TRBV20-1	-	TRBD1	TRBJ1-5	CSARRTGGVSGNQPQHF	TGCAGTGCCCGAAGGACAGGGGGCGTCTCGGGCAATCAGCCCCAGCATTTT
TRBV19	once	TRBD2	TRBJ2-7	CASSISGSSYEQYF	TGTGCCAGTAGTATAAGCGGGAGCTCCTACGAGCAGTACTTC
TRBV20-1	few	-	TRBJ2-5	CSGRGQETQYF	TGCAGTGGCAGGGGCCAAGAGACCCAGTACTTC
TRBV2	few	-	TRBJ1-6	CASSEQSNSPLHF	TGTGCCAGCAGTGAACAGTCAAATTCACCCCTCCACTTT
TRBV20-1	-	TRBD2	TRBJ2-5	CSARGPAGGKETQYF	TGCAGTGCTAGAGGCCCAGCGGGAGGCAAAGAGACCCAGTACTTC
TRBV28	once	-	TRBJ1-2	CAVSEQWGVGYTF	TGTGCCGTTTCAGAACAATGGGGGGTAGGCTACACCTTC
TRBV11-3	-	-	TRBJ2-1	CASSLDSGRYYNEQFF	TGTGCCAGCAGCTTAGACAGCGGGCGGTACTACAATGAGCAGTTCTTC
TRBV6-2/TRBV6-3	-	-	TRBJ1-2	CASSLTFGGYTF	TGTGCCAGCAGCCTTACTTTCGGGGGCTACACCTTC
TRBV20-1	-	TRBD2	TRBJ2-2	CSVGTSGRDTGELFF	TGCAGTGTTGGGACTAGCGGGAGGGACACCGGGGAGCTGTTTTTT
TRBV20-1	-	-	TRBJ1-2	CSANVPDSNYGYTF	TGCAGTGCCAATGTCCCTGACAGTAACTATGGCTACACCTTC
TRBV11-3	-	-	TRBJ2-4	CASKGKENIQYF	TGTGCCAGCAAGGGCAAAGAAAACATTCAGTACTTC
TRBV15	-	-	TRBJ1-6	CATRAINNSPLHF	TGTGCCACCCGGGCCATTAATAATTCACCCCTCCACTTT
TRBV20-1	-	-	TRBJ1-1	CSASPNSAEAFF	TGCAGTGCTAGTCCGAATTCCGCTGAAGCTTTCTTT
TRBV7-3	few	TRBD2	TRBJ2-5	CASSFTAGEKETQYF	TGTGCCAGCAGCTTCACCGCGGGGGAGAAAGAGACCCAGTACTTC
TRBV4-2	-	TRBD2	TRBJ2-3	CASSQDSGGGNTQYF	TGTGCCAGCAGCCAAGATTCGGGGGGAGGGAATACGCAGTATTTT
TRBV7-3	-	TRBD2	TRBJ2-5	CASSLPVGREFPKETQYF	TGTGCCAGCAGCTTACCGGTGGGGCGGGAGTTCCCCAAAGAGACCCAGTACTTC
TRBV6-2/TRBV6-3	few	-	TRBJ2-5	CASSPWVAPQETQYF	TGTGCCAGCAGTCCCTGGGTTGCGCCTCAAGAGACCCAGTACTTC
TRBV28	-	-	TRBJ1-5	CASSDRDRYSNQPQHF	TGTGCCAGCAGTGACCGGGACCGATATAGCAATCAGCCCCAGCATTTT
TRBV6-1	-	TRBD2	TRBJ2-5	CASNRGVRGSGETQYF	TGTGCCAGCAATCGGGGGGTAAGGGGAAGCGGAGAGACCCAGTACTTC
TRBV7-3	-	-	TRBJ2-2	CASSLRGAATGELFF	TGTGCCAGCAGCTTAAGGGGCGCCGCCACCGGGGAGCTGTTTTTT